The 19 T cell receptor beta chains below all came from one sample that was sequenced in a study of human T cells and chemical hapten exposure. Individual cDNA molecules received unique molecular identifiers in the library. Each CDR3 protein gets one entry after TCRdb re-called the reads with MiXCR. The repertoire holds about 5,300 distinct CDR3 sequences, around three fifths seen once, with less than 5% in the top ten. This sample's treatment: therapeutic diphenylcyclopropenone sensitization with weekly scalp DPC. The specimen was whole blood, collected before DPC sensitization or 2, 6, or about 24 weeks after (not recorded which). The origin of the receptors is an adult with alopecia areata. Some clones in this sample may be carry-over from other donors' samples. This table probably holds off-target reads from a library built for another chain.

In its sample, this clonotype was seen a few times. The chain employs TRBV28 and TRBJ2-7; 7 nucleotides match TRBD2. CDR1 and CDR2 from the germline V gene are MDHEN and SYDVKM. This CDR3 is built from 15 residues. With 2 bases clipped from V and 0 bases from J, the junction kept 4 bases outside the gene matches. The CDR3 DNA reads TGTGCCAGCAGTTTAACGGGACTAAGCTCCTACGAGCAGTACTTC. As protein: CASSLTGLSSYEQYF.

This clonotype was seen only a few times. V and J are TRBV5-1 and TRBJ2-3; either TRBD1 or TRBD2 may fit D (5 bases each). Deletions cut 2 bases from V and 5 bases from J, with 15 bases between. Germline loops: CDR1 SGHRS, CDR2 YFSETQ. The CDR3 totals 15 residues. This chain's CDR3 is CASSFQGGQGDTQYF. CDR3 sequence (DNA): TGCGCCAGCAGCTTCCAGGGCGGGCAAGGAGATACGCAGTATTTT.

This chain connects TRBV29-1 to TRBJ2-1, with a weak D call TRBD1 (5 bases). Trimming took 6 bases from V and 9 from J, leaving 27 bases between them. This CDR3 is 16 amino acids long. CDR1 SQVTM and CDR2 ANQGSEA come from the germline V gene. The CDR3 reads CSVRMGIGAVSFEQFF. The CDR3 region has the DNA TGCAGCGTACGGATGGGGATAGGGGCGGTTTCCTTTGAGCAGTTCTTC.

The genes are TRBV6-2 or TRBV6-3 and TRBJ2-3, with D perhaps TRBD2 (6 bases). The CDR3 totals 14 residues. Germline CDR1 reads MNHEY; CDR2 reads SVGEGT. V was cut by 1 base and J by 6 bases, with 11 bases left in between. The CDR3 bases are TGTGCCAGCAGTTACTGGAGGGCCGGGGATACGCAGTATTTT. It is translated as CASSYWRAGDTQYF.

J is TRBJ2-6 and V is TRBV7-9; D is ambiguous. From germline, CDR1 is SEHNR and CDR2 FQNEAQ (reference sequence). Trimming left V 4 bases short and J 2 bases short, with 9 bases between. This CDR3 is 15 amino acids long. Here the CDR3 reads CASSSWSPGANVLTF. The CDR3 coding sequence is TGTGCCAGCAGCTCGTGGAGCCCTGGGGCCAACGTCCTGACTTTC.

This clonotype was counted only a few times. V is TRBV7-8 and J is TRBJ2-7, with 9 bases fitting TRBD1. Looked up from germline, CDR1 is SGHVS and CDR2 is FQNEAQ. The J segment lost 1 base and the V segment lost 5 bases, leaving 6 bases of the junction unmatched. CDR3 length: 15 amino acids. DNA of the CDR3: TGTGCCAGCAGCCCGGGACAGGGCCCTTCCTACGAGCAGTACTTC. This sequence encodes CASSPGQGPSYEQYF. Variable domain in full (rest from reference TRBV7-8 and TRBJ2-7): GAGVSQSPRYKVAKRGQDVALRCDPISGHVSLFWYQQALGQGPEFLTYFQNEAQLDKSGLPSDRFFAERPEGSVSTLKIQRTQQEDSAVYLCASSPGQGPSYEQYFGPGTRLTVT.

V is TRBV5-1 and J is TRBJ2-5; D not certain. This CDR3 contains 13 residues. Trimming stripped 4 bases from V and 4 bases from J, with 11 bases between. CDR1 and CDR2 from the germline V gene are SGHRS and YFSETQ. The CDR3 coding sequence is TGCGCCAGCAGCCCCATAGCTTTAGAGACCCAGTACTTC. Amino acids: CASSPIALETQYF.

This clonotype has only one observation. The V call is TRBV11-2, the J call TRBJ1-1, with D hard to call. This CDR3 is built from 15 residues. Trimming pared 5 bases from V and 0 bases from J, leaving 13 bases between. Germline CDR1 and CDR2: SGHAT and FQNNGV. CDR3 loop: CASSPSPPMNTEAFF. The CDR3 coding sequence is TGTGCCAGCAGCCCCTCGCCGCCGATGAACACTGAAGCTTTCTTT. Complete variable domain (other parts from reference TRBV11-2 and TRBJ1-1): EAGVAQSPRYKIIEKRQSVAFWCNPISGHATLYWYQQILGQGPKLLIQFQNNGVVDDSQLPKDRFSAERLKGVDSTLKIQPAKLEDSAVYLCASSPSPPMNTEAFFGQGTRLTVV.

The chain employs TRBV7-2 and TRBJ2-3; D call uncertain. CDR1 and CDR2 (germline): SGHTA, FQGNSA. The length of the CDR3 is 13 residues. Trimming stripped 5 bases from V and 0 bases from J, with 6 bases between. DNA of the CDR3: TGTGCCAGCAGCCCGGGCAGCACAGATACGCAGTATTTT. Amino acid sequence: CASSPGSTDTQYF.

The genes are TRBV20-1 and TRBJ2-2, with TRBD1 as a possible D gene (7 bases). This CDR3 has 15 amino acids. Germline lookup yields CDR1 DFQATT and CDR2 SNEGSKA (reference sequence). The V and J ends lost 5 bases and 0 bases respectively, with 13 bases between them. The CDR3 loop reads CSAAPGGSNTGELFF. The CDR3 coding sequence is TGCAGTGCTGCCCCAGGGGGGTCGAACACCGGGGAGCTGTTTTTT.

This chain joins TRBV11-2 and TRBJ2-4; the D is unclear. There are 12 residues in the CDR3. Between the trimmed V and J ends, which lost 5 bases and 9 bases, there was a span of 11 bases. Germline assignment: CDR1 SGHAT and CDR2 FQNNGV. The CDR3 loop reads CASSPKEGIQYF. In nucleotides, the CDR3 is TGTGCCAGCAGCCCGAAGGAAGGCATTCAGTACTTC.

Here the CDR3 reads CSSWSSGANVLTF. In DNA form, the CDR3 reads TGCAGCTCATGGAGCTCTGGGGCCAACGTCCTGACTTTC. The chain carries TRBV29-1 and TRBJ2-6; no reliable D call. The CDR3 has 13 residues. CDR1 and CDR2 (germline): SQVTM, ANQGSEA. V lost 8 bases and J lost 0, with 8 bases in between. The variable domain in full, completed from reference TRBV29-1 and TRBJ2-6, reads SAVISQKPSRDICQRGTSLTIQCQVDSQVTMMFWYRQQPGQSLTLIATANQGSEATYESGFVIDKFPISRPNLTFSTLTVSNMSPEDSSIYLCSSWSSGANVLTFGAGSRLTVL.

The chain has TRBV7-6 and TRBJ2-1, with unresolved D. This CDR3 comprises 15 residues. The V end lost 7 bases, the J end lost 2 bases, and 15 bases lay between the germline ends. CDR1 is SGHVS and CDR2 is FNYEAQ in the germline V gene. CDR3 in DNA: TGTGCCAGCACCCTAGTCCCTTCCCCCTACAATGAGCAGTTCTTC. This encodes CASTLVPSPYNEQFF.

The CDR3 DNA reads as TGTGCCAGCAGCCCGGGACAGGGGAGGCCAGATACGCAGTATTTT. It is translated as CASSPGQGRPDTQYF. The genes are TRBV5-4 and TRBJ2-3; 10 bases map to TRBD1. The germline CDR1 and CDR2 sequences are SGHNT and YYREEE (reference sequence). The CDR3 is 15 amino acids. After removal of 4 bases from V and 4 bases from J, the junction contained 6 bases not matched to a gene.

The chain recombines TRBV7-2 with TRBJ2-2; D may be TRBD1 (5 bases). Germline-derived CDR1 and CDR2 are SGHTA and FQGNSA. The CDR3 has 15 residues. Between the trimmed V and J ends, which lost 1 base and 5 bases, there was a span of 11 bases. The CDR3 protein is CASSLGRQRTGELFF. CDR3 coding DNA: TGTGCCAGCAGCTTAGGCAGACAGCGAACCGGGGAGCTGTTTTTT.

V is TRBV14 and J is TRBJ2-7; 11 bases agree with TRBD2. J lost 3 bases, V lost 4 bases, and 8 bases had no gene match. CDR1 is SGHDN and CDR2 is FVKESK in the germline V gene. This CDR3 is built from 16 residues. Here the CDR3 reads CASSRTRGLADYEQYF. CDR3 DNA: TGTGCCAGCAGCCGCACCCGGGGACTAGCGGACTACGAGCAGTACTTC.

The chain links TRBV20-1 to TRBJ2-1, with D possibly matching TRBD1 (6 bases). This CDR3 has 13 amino acids. Per germline, CDR1 DFQATT and CDR2 SNEGSKA (reference sequence). The CDR3 sequence: CTGGGASPNEQFF. The CDR3 coding sequence is TGCACCGGTGGGGGCGCCTCCCCCAATGAGCAGTTCTTC.

Only a few counts were recorded for this clonotype. The genes are TRBV7-3 and TRBJ1-3; no definite D call. The CDR3 sequence is 14 residues long. Trimming cost V 6 bases and J 0 bases, with 9 bases left between them. Germline V gene sequence: CDR1 SGHTA, CDR2 FQGTGA. The CDR3 region is CASSPGNSGNTIYF. The CDR3 DNA is TGTGCCAGCAGTCCCGGCAACTCTGGAAACACCATATATTTT.

This rearrangement joins TRBV11-2 to TRBJ2-5; no clear D. V was trimmed by 1 base and J by 4 bases, leaving 16 bases between them. Germline CDR1 and CDR2: SGHAT and FQNNGV. This CDR3 region has 16 residues. DNA for the CDR3: TGTGCCAGCAGCTTAGGTCCGGGTCTCCAAGGAGAGACCCAGTACTTC. Translating it yields CASSLGPGLQGETQYF. Full variable domain (remainder filled in from reference TRBV11-2 and TRBJ2-5): EAGVAQSPRYKIIEKRQSVAFWCNPISGHATLYWYQQILGQGPKLLIQFQNNGVVDDSQLPKDRFSAERLKGVDSTLKIQPAKLEDSAVYLCASSLGPGLQGETQYFGPGTRLLVL.